Listed below are T cell receptor beta chains from one sample, sequenced in a study of blood T cells in healthy people across ages. Via MiXCR, TCRdb re-called the 5' RACE reads, giving one row per CDR3 protein. Of some 560,000 distinct CDR3 sequences listed, around a quarter are singletons. This same sample was also part of a study on T cells of mothers and their children.

The sample taken for sequencing was blood. These receptor sequences come from a boy younger than 10 in good health. Both conserved end residues are trimmed from each CDR3. The order of the fields is CDR3 protein, V gene, J gene.

CDR3 protein: ASSNWTGHGYT
V gene: TRBV7-9
J gene: TRBJ1-2

CDR3 protein: ASSVAQRSNEQF
V gene: TRBV9
J gene: TRBJ2-1

CDR3 protein: ASSLRAGGVQETQY
V gene: TRBV5-1
J gene: TRBJ2-5

CDR3 protein: ASSYSQASKNIQY
V gene: TRBV6-6
J gene: TRBJ2-4

CDR3 protein: SARTAGQETQY
V gene: TRBV20-1
J gene: TRBJ2-5

CDR3 protein: ASRMDNEQF
V gene: TRBV6-2/TRBV6-3
J gene: TRBJ2-1

CDR3 protein: SVEGYRGRETQY
V gene: TRBV29-1
J gene: TRBJ2-5

CDR3 protein: SARAGTMRETQY
V gene: TRBV20-1
J gene: TRBJ2-5

CDR3 protein: ASSLEFQREYHPYEQY
V gene: TRBV12-3/TRBV12-4
J gene: TRBJ2-7

CDR3 protein: ASIPTRRRLGADEKLF
V gene: TRBV7-8
J gene: TRBJ1-4

CDR3 protein: SAQQGQGNEKLF
V gene: TRBV20-1
J gene: TRBJ1-4

CDR3 protein: SVARARGVEGYI
V gene: TRBV29-1
J gene: TRBJ1-2

CDR3 protein: ASSFERLTGELF
V gene: TRBV7-2
J gene: TRBJ2-2

CDR3 protein: AGGGSYNEQF
V gene: TRBV10-3
J gene: TRBJ2-1

CDR3 protein: ASSFRLAYNEQF
V gene: TRBV5-1
J gene: TRBJ2-1

CDR3 protein: ASSPPGTPGQETQY
V gene: TRBV3-1
J gene: TRBJ2-5

CDR3 protein: SAVTSEGRNEQF
V gene: TRBV20-1
J gene: -

CDR3 protein: ASSLGWGFEQF
V gene: TRBV27
J gene: -

CDR3 protein: ASSEHLATNEKLF
V gene: TRBV10-2
J gene: TRBJ1-4

CDR3 protein: ASEPGLAGGIPGSRETQY
V gene: TRBV11-2
J gene: TRBJ2-5

CDR3 protein: ASSLTAYSGNTIY
V gene: TRBV28
J gene: TRBJ1-3

CDR3 protein: ASKKDRHTEAF
V gene: TRBV7-3
J gene: TRBJ1-1

CDR3 protein: ASRRLQTTGVEGEQF
V gene: TRBV3-1
J gene: TRBJ2-1

CDR3 protein: ASSPTGLAGVETQY
V gene: TRBV7-3
J gene: TRBJ2-5

CDR3 protein: SASGQGRVYGYT
V gene: TRBV20-1
J gene: TRBJ1-2

CDR3 protein: ASSLASGRANNEQF
V gene: TRBV7-2
J gene: TRBJ2-1

CDR3 protein: SVRDHPYEQY
V gene: TRBV29-1
J gene: TRBJ2-7

CDR3 protein: ASSLGWGGTQETQY
V gene: TRBV5-1
J gene: TRBJ2-5

CDR3 protein: ASSLKPSGTSLDSYEQY
V gene: TRBV5-1
J gene: -

CDR3 protein: ASSLRRGKETQY
V gene: TRBV7-9
J gene: TRBJ2-5

CDR3 protein: ASSVDTSVDTQY
V gene: TRBV9
J gene: TRBJ2-3

CDR3 protein: ASSLDHGFYGYT
V gene: TRBV7-2
J gene: TRBJ1-2

CDR3 protein: ASSYGGSGQPQH
V gene: TRBV6-5
J gene: TRBJ1-5

CDR3 protein: ASLAGDEQY
V gene: TRBV6-6
J gene: TRBJ2-7

CDR3 protein: ASSWSNTEAF
V gene: TRBV7-2
J gene: TRBJ1-1

CDR3 protein: ASSTRGALNEKLF
V gene: TRBV11-2
J gene: TRBJ1-4

CDR3 protein: ASRYRDRSLEKLF
V gene: TRBV5-5
J gene: TRBJ1-4

CDR3 protein: SARTPGLAGGSSYNEQF
V gene: TRBV20-1
J gene: TRBJ2-1

CDR3 protein: ASSISPGPDTEAF
V gene: TRBV6-5
J gene: TRBJ1-1

CDR3 protein: ASRRDAPVEAQY
V gene: TRBV28
J gene: -

CDR3 protein: SVALRLAPYNEQF
V gene: TRBV29-1
J gene: TRBJ2-1

CDR3 protein: ASSYSPGQMNTEAF
V gene: TRBV6-2/TRBV6-3
J gene: TRBJ1-1

CDR3 protein: ASGLVLAKAKNIQY
V gene: TRBV12-5
J gene: TRBJ2-4

CDR3 protein: ANSSSRPEGSGANVLT
V gene: TRBV27
J gene: TRBJ2-6

CDR3 protein: ASSQGTGDYEQY
V gene: TRBV4-3
J gene: TRBJ2-7

CDR3 protein: SAREFGSGRGRDTQY
V gene: TRBV20-1
J gene: TRBJ2-3

CDR3 protein: ASSSGPGGTQY
V gene: TRBV28
J gene: -

CDR3 protein: ASSPTRENKNIQY
V gene: TRBV4-1
J gene: TRBJ2-4

CDR3 protein: SARTGAGEKLF
V gene: TRBV20-1
J gene: TRBJ1-4

CDR3 protein: ASSLVLGRNEQF
V gene: TRBV7-9
J gene: TRBJ2-1

CDR3 protein: ASVGGGYEQY
V gene: TRBV12-3/TRBV12-4
J gene: TRBJ2-7

CDR3 protein: SARDTLGGVEKLF
V gene: TRBV20-1
J gene: TRBJ1-4